A single sample is the source of the 9 T cell receptor beta chains below, sequenced in a study of graft-versus-host responses after intestinal transplantation. Some clones are missing from TCRdb's copy, which holds only in-frame ones; the method was immunoSEQ multiplex PCR. The sample lists roughly 100,000 clones, 93% occurring once. For these TCRs, the target antigens are not known. The material was unstimulated CD8+ T cells sorted from spleen or lymph node cells, obtained before intestinal transplant. These TCRs come from a human donor who received an intestinal transplant.

The sample holds one count of this clone. The V call is TRBV29-1, the J call TRBJ2-7; D possibly corresponds to TRBD1 (6 bases). Trimming left V 0 bases short and J 4 bases short, with 7 bases between. This CDR3 has 12 amino acids. The V gene's germline CDR1 is SQVTM and CDR2 ANQGSEA. CDR3 in DNA: TGCAGCGTTGAAGAAGGGGGTTACGAGCAGTACTTC. Translating it yields CSVEEGGYEQYF.

The CDR3 DNA sequence: TGTGCCAGCAGCTCTGACAGGGGGACTAACTATGGCTACACCTTC. This translates into CASSSDRGTNYGYTF. The V gene is TRBV5-4, the J gene TRBJ1-2; 9 positions agree with TRBD1. V dropped 3 bases and J dropped 0; count of bases not matched to a gene: 3. From germline, CDR1 is SGHNT and CDR2 YYREEE (reference sequence). The CDR3 length is 15 residues.

The J gene is TRBJ1-4, the V gene TRBV7-9, with 10 bases matching TRBD1. The junction had 7 bases not matched to a gene; V was cut back by 3 bases and J by 6 bases. CDR1 and CDR2 (germline): SEHNR, FQNEAQ (reference sequence). The CDR3 length is 16 residues. The CDR3, as DNA: TGTGCCAGCAGCTTCATCCTGGACAGGGGGGATGAAAAACTGTTTTTT. This codes for CASSFILDRGDEKLFF. The variable domain in full, with the rest retrieved from reference TRBV7-9 and TRBJ1-4, is DTGVSQNPRHKITKRGQNVTFRCDPISEHNRLYWYRQTLGQGPEFLTYFQNEAQLEKSRLLSDRFSAERPKGSFSTLEIQRTEQGDSAMYLCASSFILDRGDEKLFFGSGTQLSVL.

This sequence joins TRBV5-4 and TRBJ2-1, with D unclear. Germline-derived CDR1 and CDR2 are SGHNT and YYREEE (reference sequence). V shed 3 bases and J shed 6 bases, with 7 bases lying between them. The CDR3 length is 12 residues. The CDR3 protein is CASSSTSNEQFF. In DNA, the CDR3 is TGTGCCAGCAGCTCTACCTCCAATGAGCAGTTCTTC.

The rearrangement joins TRBV6-6 to TRBJ2-5; D perhaps matches TRBD1 (6 bases). This CDR3 is built from 16 residues. Trimming took 2 bases from V and 5 from J, leaving 18 bases between them. Germline V gene sequence: CDR1 MNHNY, CDR2 SVGAGI (reference sequence). CDR3 DNA: TGTGCCAGCAGTTACCCTGGGACAATAAGTGGGGAGACCCAGTACTTC. This translates into CASSYPGTISGETQYF.

The CDR3 sequence: CASSTPDRVGTGELFF. The CDR3 DNA is TGTGCCAGCAGCACTCCCGACAGGGTGGGCACCGGGGAGCTGTTTTTT. The V and J genes are TRBV7-2 and TRBJ2-2; 7 bases map to TRBD1. V lost 5 bases to trimming and J lost 4 bases; unmatched junction nucleotides: 10. The germline V gene encodes CDR1 SGHTA and CDR2 FQGNSA. The CDR3 contains 16 residues.

This clone was found once. Here the CDR3 reads CAWSELNLPSTGEQFF. The CDR3 DNA is TGTGCCTGGAGTGAATTAAACTTACCATCCACAGGTGAGCAGTTCTTC. The V and J genes are TRBV30 and TRBJ2-1, with D possibly TRBD1 on 5 matching bases. The ends were cut back, 1 base at V and 9 bases at J, with 22 bases in the middle. This CDR3 has 16 amino acids. Germline loops: CDR1 GTSNPN, CDR2 SVGIG (reference sequence).

The chain carries TRBV7-9 and TRBJ1-2; D is undetermined. The germline V gene encodes CDR1 SEHNR and CDR2 FQNEAQ (reference sequence). This CDR3 has 13 amino acids. Trimming removed 1 base from V and 4 bases from J, with 7 bases in between. CDR3 region: CASSLDPGYGYTF. In nucleotides, the CDR3 is TGTGCCAGCAGCTTAGATCCAGGCTATGGCTACACCTTC.

J is TRBJ2-2 and V is TRBV7-9, with D possibly matching TRBD1 (6 bases). V lost 2 bases, J lost 6 bases, and 16 bases lay in between. There are 16 residues in the CDR3. Germline-derived CDR1 and CDR2 are SEHNR and FQNEAQ (reference sequence). The CDR3 nucleotides read TGTGCCAGCAGCTTATTTTCGATACAGGGTGCCGGGGAGCTGTTTTTT. This encodes CASSLFSIQGAGELFF. Full variable domain (missing parts from reference TRBV7-9 and TRBJ2-2): DTGVSQNPRHKITKRGQNVTFRCDPISEHNRLYWYRQTLGQGPEFLTYFQNEAQLEKSRLLSDRFSAERPKGSFSTLEIQRTEQGDSAMYLCASSLFSIQGAGELFFGEGSRLTVL.